This TCR beta chain was captured by sequencing in a study of somatic mutations in cytotoxic T cells in rheumatoid arthritis. Points from the study as a whole: Clonality of CD8+ T cells, which was compared between rheumatoid arthritis patients and age-matched healthy controls, did not differ significantly. The antigen targets of the expanded CD8+ clones lacked identification. With approximately 66 patients examined, under 10 had a largest CD8+ clone exceeding 20% of CD8+ cells.

The assay was immunoSEQ multiplex PCR, and TCRdb's table has in-frame clones only and misses some. The repertoire holds over 2,000 clones, with 65% to 85% as singletons. V lost 5 bases and J lost 7, with 6 bases in between. The CDR3 runs to 12 residues. CDR1 MDHEN and CDR2 SYDVKM come from the germline V gene. Note on this clone: Its antigen remains unidentified.

Sequenced input: CD8+ T cells sorted from blood. The sequence came from a woman in her thirties or forties with rheumatoid arthritis. The gene calls are TRBV28 and TRBJ1-6; weak D call: TRBD1 (5 bases). The CDR3 DNA sequence: TGTGCCAGCAGTCAGGGAAATTCACCCCTCCACTTT. It encodes CASSQGNSPLHF.